This record covers a single TCR beta chain. Its target is not known. This sample was included in a study of T-cell memory formation after mild COVID-19. Regarding the study as a whole: Some clones that responded turned up in pre-infection memory, which suggests that cross-reactive memory joined in. Contracting clones localized mainly to CM and EM when CD4+ and mainly to EMRA when CD8+.

5'RACE, which relied on constant-segment primers, yielded TCR alpha and TCR beta cDNA libraries carrying sample barcodes and UMIs. One entry per CDR3 protein results from TCRdb running MiXCR on the 5' RACE reads. The sample records roughly 170,000 distinct CDR3 sequences, 18% being singletons. V lost 5 bases and J lost 9; bases outside the gene matches: 8. CDR3 length: 14 residues. The V gene's germline CDR1 is SGHAT and CDR2 FQNNGV. The sample comprised PBMCs or a T cell subset sorted from them (not recorded which). The V call is TRBV11-2, the J call TRBJ1-5; 9 nucleotides line up with TRBD1. This receptor was identified in a man between 18 and 29 years old who had mild COVID-19 (a few samples of this study predate the infection). Cell type and time point are not known. The CDR3 DNA follows: TGTGCCAGCAGCCCGGGGACAGGGTCGCGGCCCCAGCATTTT. Protein product: CASSPGTGSRPQHF.